Each of the 10 T cell receptor beta chains below was sequenced from the same sample in a study of blood T cells in healthy people across ages. Combining a sample-barcoded 5' primer with a J-beta primer mix, a second PCR ran for roughly 7 to 12 cycles. MiXCR was run by TCRdb on the 5' RACE reads, yielding one entry per CDR3 protein. The table includes around 800,000 distinct CDR3 sequences, about 46% detected once. Sequenced material: blood. These TCRs come from an older man in good health.

Only a few counts were recorded for this clonotype. This rearrangement joins TRBV24-1 to TRBJ2-1; 7 bases agree with TRBD2. V trimming: 3 bases; J trimming: 7 bases; junction bases outside the gene matches: 11. The CDR3 length is 16 residues. The germline V gene encodes CDR1 KGHDR and CDR2 SFDVKD. The CDR3 loop reads CATSDTRGRDRNEQFF. The CDR3 DNA sequence: TGTGCCACCAGTGATACAAGAGGGAGGGACCGGAATGAGCAGTTCTTC.

This clonotype was recorded a few times. The chain recombines TRBV7-2 with TRBJ1-1, with 9 bases identical to TRBD1. Trimming at V came to 4 bases and at J to 5 bases, leaving 8 bases not matched to a gene. The germline V gene encodes CDR1 SGHTA and CDR2 FQGNSA. The CDR3 is made up of 15 amino acids. For the CDR3, the DNA is TGTGCCAGCAGCTCGACAGGGGGAGGATGGACTGAAGCTTTCTTT. Translated: CASSSTGGGWTEAFF. Combining the CDR3 with reference TRBV7-2 and TRBJ1-1 gives the whole variable domain GAGVSQSPSNKVTEKGKDVELRCDPISGHTALYWYRQSLGQGLEFLIYFQGNSAPDKSGLPSDRFSAERTGGSVSTLTIQRTQQEDSAVYLCASSSTGGGWTEAFFGQGTRLTVV.

This chain joins TRBV20-1 and TRBJ2-3, with D unresolved. Trimming left V 5 bases short and J 5 bases short, with 17 bases between. CDR1 DFQATT and CDR2 SNEGSKA come from the germline V gene (reference sequence). The CDR3 is 14 residues long. The CDR3 region has the DNA TGCAGTGCTGGAAGCAGCCTTGGGGAAGATACGCAGTATTTT. Protein: CSAGSSLGEDTQYF.

CDR3 amino acids: CSARTASENYYNEQFF. The DNA for the CDR3 is TGCAGTGCTAGAACGGCTAGCGAGAATTATTACAATGAGCAGTTCTTC. The rearrangement links TRBV20-1 to TRBJ2-1; perhaps TRBD2 as D (6 bases). The V end lost 2 bases, the J end lost 4 bases, and 18 bases lay between the germline ends. Germline-derived CDR1 and CDR2 are DFQATT and SNEGSKA (reference sequence). This CDR3 has 16 amino acids.

V gene TRBV6-5 combines with J gene TRBJ2-3; D is ambiguous. The CDR3 extends over 18 amino acids. V was clipped by 0 bases and J by 2 bases, with 18 bases between them. Germline values: CDR1 MNHEY, CDR2 SVGAGI. CDR3 protein: CASSYSPGPERITDTQYF. The CDR3 coding sequence is TGTGCCAGCAGTTACTCCCCCGGTCCGGAGAGAATCACAGATACGCAGTATTTT.

This chain connects TRBV12-3 or TRBV12-4 to TRBJ2-2, with 12 nucleotides matching TRBD2. J was trimmed by 10 bases and V by 3 bases; bases with no gene match: 6. The CDR3 covers 15 residues. CDR3: CASSFLAGGRAELFF. The CDR3 region has the DNA TGTGCCAGCAGTTTCCTAGCGGGAGGGCGTGCGGAGCTGTTTTTT.

This rearrangement joins TRBV4-3 to TRBJ2-5, with D tentatively TRBD1 (8 bases). Trimming cost V 1 base and J 4 bases, with 13 bases left between them. CDR1 is LGHNA, CDR2 YSLEER, per germline. There are 15 residues in the CDR3. CDR3 nucleotide sequence: TGCGCCAGCAGCCAAGGGGGGGGGACAGGAGAGACCCAGTACTTC. This gives the protein CASSQGGGTGETQYF.

As for this clonotype: A read error may produce the germline difference seen at one junction end. This chain joins TRBV7-9 and TRBJ1-2; D may be TRBD1 (6 bases). The CDR3 covers 13 residues. Germline CDR1 SEHNR, CDR2 FQNEAQ (reference sequence). In DNA, the CDR3 is TGTGCCAGCAGCTCTCTTACAGGGCTTGGCTACACATTC. It translates to CASSSLTGLGYTF.

V is TRBV27 and J is TRBJ1-5, with 7 bases identical to TRBD1. Germline V gives CDR1 MNHEY, CDR2 SMNVEV (reference sequence). The CDR3 is 16 residues long. Unmatched junction bases numbered 6, after V lost 0 bases and J lost 4 bases. The CDR3 is CASSLSGRGVNQPQHF. CDR3 bases: TGTGCCAGCAGTTTATCCGGCAGGGGGGTAAATCAGCCCCAGCATTTT.

The V and J genes are TRBV27 and TRBJ2-7; either TRBD1 or TRBD2 may fit D (6 bases each). Trimming pared 8 bases from V and 3 bases from J, leaving 17 bases between. CDR1 is MNHEY and CDR2 is SMNVEV in the germline V gene (reference sequence). The CDR3 contains 14 residues. The CDR3 here is CASRGGGGGYEQYF. The DNA of the CDR3 is TGTGCCAGCCGCGGAGGGGGAGGAGGCTACGAGCAGTACTTC.